This T cell receptor beta chain was profiled in a study of human T cells and chemical hapten exposure (dated by TCRdb to the early 2020s). General notes on the study: For sensitization, 2% DPC in acetone was applied to a 2 cm by 2 cm area of upper inner arm skin. Libraries were pooled for sequencing, and per-sample TCR yields varied mainly because of small differences in library volumes within the pool. Throughout the roughly 23-week study period, patients were also given weekly therapeutic DPC doses on the scalp. The study tracked peripheral blood TCR repertoire changes in vivo during primary and secondary sensitization to the hapten diphenylcyclopropenone (DPC) in alopecia patients. The mostly female patient cohort included alopecia areata with under or over 50% scalp involvement, alopecia totalis and alopecia universalis. Patch testing on the upper back used Finn chambers containing 0.01% DPC, with scoring done after 6 days according to International Contact Dermatitis Research Group standards. Patient blood was sampled pre-sensitization (week 0) and at 2, 6 and about 24 weeks after DPC sensitization. Roughly 30 alopecia patients gave blood for TCR sequencing at one to four time points (pre-sensitization, 2, 6 and 24 weeks). General study outcomes and caveats: After repeated subsampling, changes were observed in the strength of the expansion versus patch-test correlation and in the threshold at which the correlation became significant. Expanded TCRs formed significantly more large CDR3 similarity clusters than pre-sensitization or healthy control sets, consistent with antigen-driven responses. All patients had alopecia, a presumed autoimmune disease, so their immune response might differ from that of healthy individuals. DPC sensitization did not change how many TCRs were above 1 in 1000 frequency, and no evidence was found of alterations in global repertoire structure. Patch test score was positively correlated with the number of PT1 expanded TCRs, with significance at thresholds 8, 16 and 32 but not at 4.

Taken from cysteine to phenylalanine, the CDR3 has 16 residues. The entry retains the CDR3 DNA only, 48 bases that are in frame from base 1. CDR1 is given as SGHRS and CDR2 as YFSETQ, both from the germline V gene. Trimming leaves V shorter by 2 bases and J shorter by 1 base, with the junction holding 2 bases beyond the gene matches. The library was made by RACE. This sample was sequenced with a NextSeq 500. During library preparation, unique molecular identifiers were attached to individual cDNA molecules so that TCRs could be counted in a quantitative, reproducible way. From each blood RNA sample, both TCR alpha and TCR beta chains were sequenced. Per the original workflow: Samples had a median of 95,638 TCRs, with a range from about 23,224 to 750,000. V, J and CDR3 annotation of the TCR reads was performed with the Decombinator software suite. For PS versus PT1 abundance plots, all samples were subsampled to the same number of TCRs (28,000). TCRs were defined as expanded if absent before sensitization and observed at least eight times at the 2-week time point. Starting from the raw public reads, TCRdb applied fastp trimming at Q25, assembled clones with MiXCR and retained in-frame beta chains. One record per CDR3 amino acid sequence lists the most common genes and DNA. The V and J calls shown here were made by TCRdb, not taken from the authors' results. For this sample the table gives about 380,000 distinct CDR3 sequences, of which 4% to 5.5% were detected only once. Approximately 2.3% of the sample belongs to the ten largest clones.

The time point label, as the study defines it: patch test 1, 2 weeks after DPC sensitization. The treatment or condition label corresponds to: therapeutic diphenylcyclopropenone sensitization with weekly scalp DPC. At every patch-test visit, the blood draw took place before the patch test was put on. Patients were eligible if aged 18 to 70, diagnosed with alopecia and judged suitable for DPC therapy, and pregnant patients were excluded. Unfractionated whole blood was collected in Tempus Blood RNA tubes, and total RNA was extracted from that blood. This clonotype showed up many times. There is no known antigen for this receptor. The sample holds no much larger clone one base away, and base qualities are not on file.

The sequence joins TRBV5-1 to TRBJ2-5, and 13 junctional nucleotides match TRBD2. Specimen: whole blood, collected in connection with sensitization to the hapten diphenylcyclopropenone (DPC). The source is a woman between 45 and 60 years old with alopecia areata. Some clones in this sample may be carry-over from other donors' samples. The CDR3 in this case is CASSFRLAGGQETQYF. The DNA sequence is TGCGCCAGCAGCTTCCGACTAGCGGGAGGCCAAGAGACCCAGTACTTC.